This TCR beta chain was recorded in a study of breast tumors, draining lymph nodes, adjacent tissues. This clonotype was recorded at least ten times. TCRdb called the multiplex PCR reads again in MiXCR, with one record for every CDR3 protein. The sample lists 290,000 or so distinct CDR3 sequences, more than 30% occurring once. Axillary draining lymph nodes of breast cancer patients supplied the node samples. V gave up 1 base and J gave up 4 bases; unmatched junction bases: 11. The CDR3 has 17 residues. The germline V gene has CDR1 ENHRY and CDR2 SYGVKD. What was sequenced was axillary lymph node tissue. The J gene is TRBJ1-2, the V gene TRBV10-3; 8 bases match TRBD1. The source is a female donor with breast cancer. Some clones in this sample may be carry-over from other donors' samples. CDR3 nucleotides: TGTGCCATCAGTGAGTTTAGGGGGACAGGCGACGGCTATGGCTACACCTTC. Its protein product is CAISEFRGTGDGYGYTF.